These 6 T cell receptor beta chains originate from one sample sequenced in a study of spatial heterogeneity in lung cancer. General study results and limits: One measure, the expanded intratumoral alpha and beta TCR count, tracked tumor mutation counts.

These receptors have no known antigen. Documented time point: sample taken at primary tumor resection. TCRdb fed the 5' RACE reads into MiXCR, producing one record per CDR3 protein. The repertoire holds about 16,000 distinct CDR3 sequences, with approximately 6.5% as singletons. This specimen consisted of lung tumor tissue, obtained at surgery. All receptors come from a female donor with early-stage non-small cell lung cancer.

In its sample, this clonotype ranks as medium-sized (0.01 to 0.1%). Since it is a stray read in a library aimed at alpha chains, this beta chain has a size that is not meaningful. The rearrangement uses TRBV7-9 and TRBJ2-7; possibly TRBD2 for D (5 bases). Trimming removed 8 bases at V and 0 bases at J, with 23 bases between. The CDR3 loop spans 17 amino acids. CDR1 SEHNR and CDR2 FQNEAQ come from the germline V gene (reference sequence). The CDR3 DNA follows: TGTGCCAGCGACTTACAAGCCAACGACGGGAACTCCTACGAGCAGTACTTC. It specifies CASDLQANDGNSYEQYF.

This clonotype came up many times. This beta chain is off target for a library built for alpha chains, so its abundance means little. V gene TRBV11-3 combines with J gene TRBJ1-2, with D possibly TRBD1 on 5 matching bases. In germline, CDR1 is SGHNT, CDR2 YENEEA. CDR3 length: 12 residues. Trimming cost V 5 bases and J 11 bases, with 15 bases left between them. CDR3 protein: CASSRGDDDYTF. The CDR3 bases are TGTGCCAGCAGCCGGGGCGACGACGATTACACCTTC.

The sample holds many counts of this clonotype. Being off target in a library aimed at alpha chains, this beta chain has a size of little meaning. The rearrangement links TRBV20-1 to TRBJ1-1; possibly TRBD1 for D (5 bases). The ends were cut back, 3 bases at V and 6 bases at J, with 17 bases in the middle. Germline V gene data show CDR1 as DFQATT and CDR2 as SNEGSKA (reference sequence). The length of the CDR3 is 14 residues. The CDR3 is CSASKQGRTAEAFF. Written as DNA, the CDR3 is TGCAGTGCTAGTAAGCAGGGTAGAACCGCTGAAGCTTTCTTT.

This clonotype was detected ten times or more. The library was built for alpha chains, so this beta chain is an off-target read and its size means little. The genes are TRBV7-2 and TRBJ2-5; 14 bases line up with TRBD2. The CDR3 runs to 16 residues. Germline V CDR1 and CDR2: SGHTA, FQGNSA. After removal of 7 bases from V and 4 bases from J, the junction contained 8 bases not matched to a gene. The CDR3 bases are TGTGCCAGCATCCAAAGGGGACTAGCGGGGGCAGAGACCCAGTACTTC. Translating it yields CASIQRGLAGAETQYF.

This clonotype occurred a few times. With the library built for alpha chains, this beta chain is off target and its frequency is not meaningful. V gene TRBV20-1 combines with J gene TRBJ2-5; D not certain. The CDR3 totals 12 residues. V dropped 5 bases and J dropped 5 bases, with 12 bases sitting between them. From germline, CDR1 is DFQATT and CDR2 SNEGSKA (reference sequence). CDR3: CSAGPTGETQYF. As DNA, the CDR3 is TGCAGTGCTGGACCTACTGGGGAGACCCAGTACTTC.

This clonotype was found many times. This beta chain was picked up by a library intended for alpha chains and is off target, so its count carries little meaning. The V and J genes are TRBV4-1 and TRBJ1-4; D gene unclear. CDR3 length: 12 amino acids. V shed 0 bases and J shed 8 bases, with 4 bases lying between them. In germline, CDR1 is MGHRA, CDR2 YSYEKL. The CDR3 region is CASSQDSEKLFF. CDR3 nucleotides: TGCGCCAGCAGCCAAGATAGCGAAAAACTGTTTTTT.